Below, one TCR beta chain is given with its context. Its matching antigen is unknown. This entry comes from a study of CD8+ T cells in alopecia areata. As for the study in general: In an open-label trial, patients got 5 to 10 mg tofacitinib twice daily. The investigators scored severity in treated patients by the percentage of affected scalp area. Findings and limits, study-wide: In lesional scalp, particularly from alopecia totalis/universalis, clonality was higher than in normal scalp.

Sequencing templates came from extracted RNA that was reverse transcribed into cDNA. This table comes from immunoSEQ multiplex PCR, and its TCRdb copy is limited to in-frame clones, with some not included. The sample shows 120,000 or so clones, roughly 63% of them seen only once. Treatment defined: oral pan-JAK inhibitor, 5-10 mg twice daily. The study team obtained lesional scalp punch biopsies and peripheral blood from alopecia areata patients. The germline gives CDR1 SQVTM, CDR2 ANQGSEA. The CDR3 sequence is 15 residues long. V dropped 2 bases and J dropped 2 bases, with 15 bases sitting between them.

The chain recombines TRBV29-1 with TRBJ2-5, with D possibly being TRBD1 (5 bases). The receptor was isolated from a human donor with alopecia areata. This specimen was CD8+ T cells sorted from blood, taken at week 4, from a patient treated with tofacitinib. CDR3 DNA: TGCAGCGTTGAATTTAGGGCACAGGCACAAGAGACCCAGTACTTC. Amino acids: CSVEFRAQAQETQYF.